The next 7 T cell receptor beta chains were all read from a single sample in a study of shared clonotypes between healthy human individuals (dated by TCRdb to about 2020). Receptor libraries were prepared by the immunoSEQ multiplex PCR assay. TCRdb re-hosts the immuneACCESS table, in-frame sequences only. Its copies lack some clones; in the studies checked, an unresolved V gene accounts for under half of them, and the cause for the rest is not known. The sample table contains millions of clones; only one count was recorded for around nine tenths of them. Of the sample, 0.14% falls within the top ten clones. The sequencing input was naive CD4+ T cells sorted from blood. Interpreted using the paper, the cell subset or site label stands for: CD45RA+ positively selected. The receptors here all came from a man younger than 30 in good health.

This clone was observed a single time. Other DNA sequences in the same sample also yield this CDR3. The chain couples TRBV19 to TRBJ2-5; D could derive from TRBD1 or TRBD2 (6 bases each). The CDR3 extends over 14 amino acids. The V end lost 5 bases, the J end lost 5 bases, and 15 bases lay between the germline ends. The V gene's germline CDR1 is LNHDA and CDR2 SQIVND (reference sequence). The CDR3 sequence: CASSDGGLGETQYF. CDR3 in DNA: TGTGCCAGTAGTGATGGGGGGCTGGGGGAGACCCAGTACTTC.

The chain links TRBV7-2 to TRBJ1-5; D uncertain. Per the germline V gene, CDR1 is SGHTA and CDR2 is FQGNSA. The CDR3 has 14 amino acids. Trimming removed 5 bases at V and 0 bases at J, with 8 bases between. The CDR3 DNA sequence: TGTGCCAGCAGCCAAAGAGATAGCAATCAGCCCCAGCATTTT. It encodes CASSQRDSNQPQHF.

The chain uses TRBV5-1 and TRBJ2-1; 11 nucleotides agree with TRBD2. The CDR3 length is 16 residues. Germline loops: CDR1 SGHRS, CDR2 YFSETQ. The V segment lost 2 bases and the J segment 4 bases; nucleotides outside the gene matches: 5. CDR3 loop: CASSLPGLAVYNEQFF. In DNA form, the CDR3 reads TGCGCCAGCAGCTTACCGGGACTAGCGGTTTACAATGAGCAGTTCTTC.

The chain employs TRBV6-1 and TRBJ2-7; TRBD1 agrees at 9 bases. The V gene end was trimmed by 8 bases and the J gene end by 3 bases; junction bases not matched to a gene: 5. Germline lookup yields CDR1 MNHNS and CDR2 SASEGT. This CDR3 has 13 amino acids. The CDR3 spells CASGDRALYEQYF. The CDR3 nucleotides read TGTGCCAGCGGGGACAGGGCCCTCTACGAGCAGTACTTC.

The CDR3 loop is CAISASGSPLWDTQYF. The CDR3 region has the DNA TGTGCCATCAGTGCGAGCGGGAGCCCTCTCTGGGATACGCAGTATTTT. The gene calls are TRBV10-3 and TRBJ2-3; 8 positions agree with TRBD2. Germline CDR1 reads ENHRY; CDR2 reads SYGVKD. Trimming took 4 bases from V and 6 from J; bases not matched to a gene: 12. The CDR3 sequence is 16 residues long.

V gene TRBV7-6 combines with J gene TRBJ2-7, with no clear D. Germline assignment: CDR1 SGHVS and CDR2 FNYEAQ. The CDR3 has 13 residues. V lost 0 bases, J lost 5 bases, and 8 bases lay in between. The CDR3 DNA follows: TGTGCCAGCAGCTTAGCGCCCCACAACGAGCAGTACTTC. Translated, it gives CASSLAPHNEQYF.

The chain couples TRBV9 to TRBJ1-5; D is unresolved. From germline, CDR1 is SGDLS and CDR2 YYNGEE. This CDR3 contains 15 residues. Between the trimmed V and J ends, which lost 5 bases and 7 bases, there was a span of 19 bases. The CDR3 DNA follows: TGTGCCAGCAGTTTAGGCGGCGGGAAGGACCAGCCCCAGCATTTT. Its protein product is CASSLGGGKDQPQHF.